Described below is a single T cell receptor beta chain sequence and its context. The target antigen is unknown. This entry comes from a study of CD8+CD57+ T cells in acquired aplastic anemia. At the level of the study: Yields of DNA that came from sorted CD4+ and CD8+ cells averaged roughly 3.2 ug.

Genomic DNA served as template for TCR beta VDJ and CDR3 profiling. MiXCR, applied by TCRdb to the reads, yields one record per CDR3 protein. Here the sample spans about 40,000 distinct CDR3 sequences, under 80% being singletons. Sequencing was done on patients that had shown CD8+CD57+ cell expansion by flow cytometry. Blood sampling was performed on the patients, and none of them had received therapy by then. Findings and limits, study-wide: There were 25 to 30 CD8+ CDR3 sequences that occurred in both patients and controls.

Trimming cost V 6 bases and J 0 bases, with 19 bases left between them. The germline gives CDR1 WNHNN, CDR2 SYGVQD (reference sequence). CDR3 length: 17 residues. The TCR comes from a human donor with aplastic anemia. Sequencing was carried out using sorted CD4+, CD8+, or CD8+CD57+ T cells (not recorded which) from PBMCs. This chain joins TRBV10-1 and TRBJ2-3; D may be TRBD1 (6 bases). CDR3 sequence reads: CASRRISKGDSTDTQYF. Here the CDR3 DNA reads TGCGCCAGCAGACGGATCTCCAAGGGGGACAGCACAGATACGCAGTATTTT.